The sequence of this T cell receptor (beta chain) was determined in a study of cytomegalovirus exposure and HLA in healthy donors. The CDR3 covers 13 residues. From germline, CDR1 is LNHDA and CDR2 SQIVND (reference sequence). The ends lost 3 bases at V and 8 bases at J; junction bases unmatched: 6. General study findings and limits: DRB1 showed the most TCR associations and HLA-C the fewest in a later analysis, as rates varied by HLA locus.

This clone appeared once. The antigen remains unidentified. In the PCR, 60 Vbeta and 13 Jbeta primers were used. Data came from immunoSEQ multiplex PCR; TCRdb stores just in-frame clones and leaves some out. The repertoire holds fewer than 180,000 clones, 79% seen once, with roughly 6.7% in the top ten. This TCR was sampled from a man aged 45-60 years in good health and CMV-seropositive. The specimen sequenced was PBMCs. The chain employs TRBV19 and TRBJ1-1; 7 bases agree with TRBD1. The CDR3 reads CASSILGGSEAFF. In DNA form, the CDR3 reads TGTGCCAGTAGTATCTTAGGGGGCAGCGAAGCTTTCTTT.